The following is a T cell receptor (beta chain) sequence with its context. The antigen it binds to is not known. No base qualities exist here, and no much larger clone lies one base off it. The treatment or condition label of this sample denotes: live attenuated yellow fever vaccine strain. At each blood-draw timepoint, two biological replicates of bulk PBMCs were obtained. PBMCs were isolated from peripheral blood using a standard Ficoll-Paque protocol. RNA was extracted with TriZol from bulk PBMCs, CD4 and CD8 fractions, and dextramer-positive and dextramer-negative fractions. This sample is part of a study of T cells after yellow fever vaccination (dated by TCRdb to between 2019 and 2020). Some background on the complete study: The SMART-Seq v4 Ultra Low Input RNA kit was used to prepare libraries from fractions with low cell numbers. To track T-cell clones before and after primary and booster YFV17D yellow fever vaccination, bulk TCR alpha and beta repertoires were sequenced longitudinally. The cohort comprised two healthy male donors, one aged 18 to 30 and one aged 30 to 40 years. Bulk PBMC replicates and cell subsets were isolated from blood drawn at multiple timepoints before and after both primary and secondary immunization.

TCR cDNA was synthesized by 5'RACE template switching, through which a universal primer site and unique molecular identifiers were introduced. Priming of cDNA synthesis was performed from both the TCR alpha and TCR beta constant segments. Library amplification involved two PCR steps, and the second step added sample barcodes and sequencing adapters. Sequencing of the libraries was done on either Illumina HiSeq 2500 (2x100 bp) or NovaSeq (2x150 bp). From the authors' description of their analysis: MIGEC was used to demultiplex reads and collapse the reads into UMI consensus sequences, and MiXCR was used for V(D)J alignment. Vaccine-responding clonotypes were defined with edgeR using replicate PBMC samples, requiring FDR below 0.01 and a log2 fold change above 5 up to day 15. Bulk clonotypes were assigned CD4 or CD8 identity according to which sequenced CD4 or CD8 repertoire held them at higher abundance. In-frame beta chains were kept once TCRdb had trimmed the public reads at Q25 with fastp and called clones with MiXCR. Entries that share a CDR3 protein sequence are merged under the most common genes and DNA. None of the V and J calls come from the authors' own analysis; TCRdb made them. This sample is represented by 300,000 to 350,000 distinct CDR3 sequences; approximately 8% of them were singletons. Of the sample, 17% is held by the ten largest clones.

CDR1 DFQATT and CDR2 SNEGSKA were looked up in the germline V gene (reference sequence). Taken from cysteine to phenylalanine, the CDR3 has 12 residues. Only the CDR3 portion is preserved as DNA: 36 bases, with reading frame beginning at the first base. Unmatched junction bases come to 7, with V trimmed by 6 bases and J by 6 bases. Overall results and qualifications from the work: Because only a couple of donors were included in the study, the extent to which the findings can be generalized is limited. Compared with the primary T-cell response, the secondary T-cell response was faster but weaker, reaching its peak on day 5 rather than on day 15. Computational filtering was required because FACS-sorted repertoires could contain abundant contaminating clonotypes from the bulk population. After the booster, most clones that had expanded after primary vaccination were detected again (around 97% of CD4 and under 90% of CD8), suggesting broad maintenance of memory. A small share of clonotypes occurred in both CD4 and CD8 compartments, likely arising from convergent recombination.

This TCR was sampled from a man between 18 and 35 years old who received the YFV17D yellow fever vaccine. Sequenced material: PBMCs, taken roughly seven weeks after the first yellow fever vaccination. The chain couples TRBV20-1 to TRBJ1-1, with 7 bases matching TRBD1. The DNA sequence is as follows: TGCAGTGCCAACAGGGGTAAGGCTGAAGCTTTCTTT. This encodes CSANRGKAEAFF.